Below are 15 T cell receptor beta chains sequenced from a single sample in a study of T cell repertoires in cytomegalovirus infection. TCRdb itself ran the reads through MiXCR, one entry per CDR3 protein. The table shows 69,000 or so distinct CDR3 sequences, with about 30% occurring only once. Their target antigens are unknown. The sequencing used CD8+ T cells from cultured PBMCs, collected from culture after CMV antigen stimulation. The receptor set was obtained from a human donor in good health (CMV status not recorded). Some clones in this sample may be carry-over from other donors' samples.

This clonotype was seen repeatedly, ten times or more. The chain uses TRBV11-1 and TRBJ1-6; 8 nucleotides agree with TRBD1. Trimming took 5 bases from V and 7 from J; bases not matched to a gene: 4. Germline CDR1 reads SGHAT; CDR2 reads FQDESV (reference sequence). This CDR3 contains 14 residues. The CDR3 DNA is TGTGCCAGCAGCCACAGGGGGAACAATTCACCCCTCCACTTT. It specifies CASSHRGNNSPLHF.

The rearrangement joins TRBV10-1 to TRBJ2-1, with TRBD2 as a possible D gene (6 bases). Germline V lookup: CDR1 WNHNN, CDR2 SYGVQD (reference sequence). The CDR3 contains 16 residues. Trimming stripped 3 bases from V and 9 bases from J, with 21 bases between. In DNA form, the CDR3 reads TGCGCCAGCAGTGAATCGGCTAGCGACACGCGGGGTGAGCAGTTCTTC. Translation gives CASSESASDTRGEQFF.

V usage is TRBV7-9 and J usage is TRBJ2-1, with D tentatively TRBD1 (6 bases). The ends were cut back, 5 bases at V and 8 bases at J, with 10 bases in the middle. CDR3 length: 12 amino acids. Germline loops: CDR1 SEHNR, CDR2 FQNEAQ (reference sequence). The CDR3 loop reads CASSVDRHEQFF. DNA of the CDR3: TGTGCCAGCAGCGTAGACAGGCATGAGCAGTTCTTC.

The chain joins TRBV27 to TRBJ2-7; D ambiguous. This CDR3 is 13 amino acids long. The ends were cut back, 3 bases at V and 5 bases at J, with 11 bases in the middle. The germline V gene encodes CDR1 MNHEY and CDR2 SMNVEV (reference sequence). The DNA for the CDR3 is TGTGCCAGCAGTTTTAAAGGTTGGCACGAGCAGTACTTC. This gives the protein CASSFKGWHEQYF.

V and J are TRBV5-6 and TRBJ1-1; D remains ambiguous. This CDR3 region has 15 residues. V was pared by 6 bases and J by 1 base, with 16 bases between. The V gene's germline CDR1 is SGHDT and CDR2 YYEEEE. The CDR3 is CASILTGPTNTEAFF. CDR3 nucleotide sequence: TGTGCCAGCATCCTGACCGGGCCTACGAACACTGAAGCTTTCTTT.

In this sample, this clonotype turned up many times. The rearrangement uses TRBV7-9 and TRBJ2-5, with D uncertain. This CDR3 comprises 14 residues. V was pared by 0 bases and J by 5 bases, with 10 bases between. CDR1 SEHNR and CDR2 FQNEAQ come from the germline V gene (reference sequence). CDR3 sequence (DNA): TGTGCCAGCAGCTTAGCTGAAACGGCGGAGACCCAGTACTTC. Its translation: CASSLAETAETQYF.

This clonotype was observed a handful of times. V and J are TRBV6-5 and TRBJ1-5; D gene ambiguous. Germline CDR1 reads MNHEY; CDR2 reads SVGAGI. V shed 2 bases and J shed 4 bases, with 9 bases lying between them. The CDR3 spans 14 residues. The CDR3 coding sequence is TGTGCCAGCAGTTACACCGGATCGAATCAGCCCCAGCATTTT. It encodes CASSYTGSNQPQHF.

This clonotype has only a few counts. This CDR3 is CASIGGIADTQYF. CDR3 DNA: TGTGCCAGCATAGGTGGGATCGCAGATACGCAGTATTTT. The V gene is TRBV2, the J gene TRBJ2-3; D uncertain. CDR1 and CDR2 (germline): SNHLY, FYNNEI. This CDR3 has 13 amino acids. Trimming cost V 7 bases and J 4 bases, with 12 bases left between them.

The table lists this clonotype with many counts. This rearrangement joins TRBV12-3 or TRBV12-4 to TRBJ2-7; the match to TRBD1 covers 12 bases. V shed 5 bases, J shed 4 bases, and the junction held 9 bases outside the gene matches. The CDR3 extends over 16 amino acids. The CDR3 protein is CASSPLRDRGQYEQYF. CDR3 DNA sequence: TGTGCCAGCAGTCCTCTCCGGGACAGGGGGCAGTACGAGCAGTACTTC.

V usage is TRBV6-1 and J usage is TRBJ2-7, with 9 nucleotides matching TRBD2. V lost 3 bases to trimming and J lost 2 bases; unmatched junction nucleotides: 5. The CDR3 extends over 15 amino acids. Germline V gene data show CDR1 as MNHNS and CDR2 as SASEGT. The CDR3 sequence is CASSDYLAGAYEQYF. In DNA form, the CDR3 reads TGTGCCAGCAGTGACTATTTAGCGGGGGCCTACGAGCAGTACTTC.

J is TRBJ2-1 and V is TRBV5-4; 10 nucleotides line up with TRBD1. CDR3 length equals 15 residues. Losses at the gene ends were 5 bases for V and 6 bases for J; bases not matched to a gene: 8. Germline-derived CDR1 and CDR2 are SGHNT and YYREEE (reference sequence). The CDR3 protein is CASSPGTGEGNEQFF. The CDR3 region has the DNA TGTGCCAGCAGTCCCGGGACAGGGGAAGGCAATGAGCAGTTCTTC.

At least ten counts were recorded for this clonotype. The chain recombines TRBV4-3 with TRBJ2-1; D not certain. Trimming took off 0 bases at V and 7 bases at J, with 13 bases between the two ends. Germline-derived CDR1 and CDR2 are LGHNA and YSLEER. This CDR3 has 15 amino acids. The CDR3 spells CASSQEPVPGNEQFF. The CDR3 DNA reads TGCGCCAGCAGCCAAGAACCTGTTCCTGGGAATGAGCAGTTCTTC.

Turning to this clonotype: A junction boundary mismatches the germline segment, possibly from a read error. The chain links TRBV4-1 to TRBJ2-3; 10 nucleotides agree with TRBD1. The CDR3 loop spans 17 amino acids. Germline assignment: CDR1 MGHRA and CDR2 YSYEKL. CDR3 coding DNA: TGTGCCAGCAGCCAACTCCTGACAGGGGGCGACACAGATACGCAGTATTTT. Protein product: CASSQLLTGGDTDTQYF.

In its sample, this clonotype was seen many times. V and J are TRBV19 and TRBJ2-4; maybe TRBD1 (5 bases). Germline V gene lookup returns CDR1 LNHDA and CDR2 SQIVND (reference sequence). The CDR3 sequence is 16 residues long. Deletions cut 0 bases from V and 6 bases from J, with 15 bases between. CDR3 nucleotide sequence: TGTGCCAGTAGTATAGATGGGGCCTCTCGCGGAAACATTCAGTACTTC. It codes for CASSIDGASRGNIQYF.

At least ten counts were recorded for this clonotype. The V gene is TRBV7-2, the J gene TRBJ1-6, with no clear D. The CDR3 consists of 12 residues. The germline V gene encodes CDR1 SGHTA and CDR2 FQGNSA. Between the trimmed V and J ends, which lost 5 bases and 13 bases, there was a span of 12 bases. The CDR3 DNA reads as TGTGCCAGCAGCCCCCCGGGTGGGCCCCTCCACTTT. As protein: CASSPPGGPLHF.